The entry below gives a single TCR beta chain sequence along with its context. Its antigen is not known. The CDR3 is 14 residues long. V was clipped by 1 base and J by 1 base, with 7 bases between them. Germline V CDR1 and CDR2: SGHAT, FQNNGV. This sample is part of a study of cytomegalovirus exposure and HLA in healthy donors. Study as a whole: An earlier analysis identified 117 million unique TCR beta sequences in approximately 170 million T cells.

Study results and caveats: TCR beta V- and J-gene trimming was later associated with a missense DCLRE1C variant. The records held CMV serostatus as the only immune exposure information.

Nominal health characterized the donors when sampled, though unrecorded immune exposures were likely. The PCR had 60 Vbeta and 13 Jbeta primers. Clones were read by immunoSEQ multiplex PCR, and TCRdb kept only the in-frame ones, dropping some. Found here are about 150,000 clones, about 79% of them singletons; the top ten hold 0.5% to 0.85%. The source material was PBMCs. The chain uses TRBV11-2 and TRBJ1-1; D is uncertain. This TCR was sampled from a male donor in good health and CMV-seronegative. CDR3 amino acids: CASSLGARNTEAFF. For the CDR3, the DNA is TGTGCCAGCAGCTTAGGTGCCAGGAACACTGAAGCTTTCTTT.